The clone carrying this T cell receptor beta chain was observed a handful of times. Antigen unknown. Production of TCR cDNA was by 5'RACE template switching, which also added a universal primer site and UMIs. TCRdb redid the calling of the 5' RACE reads with MiXCR, one entry per CDR3 protein. The sample records about 320,000 distinct CDR3 sequences, 3.5% to 4.5% being singletons. The CDR3 spans 15 residues. The V and J ends lost 1 base and 9 bases respectively, with 13 bases between them. Germline V gene data show CDR1 as MGHRA and CDR2 as YSYEKL. This sample was included in a study of T cells after yellow fever vaccination. Study outcomes and limitations: Abundant clonotypes from the bulk population could have been carried over as contaminants into FACS-sorted repertoires. The secondary response showed a weaker magnitude and a faster peak, day 5 versus 15. Most primary-vaccination clones recurred post-booster (under 98% CD4, around 86% CD8).

This chain joins TRBV4-1 and TRBJ1-6; D call uncertain. The sequenced sample was PBMCs, obtained 15 days after the yellow fever booster vaccination. The receptor was isolated from a man between 18 and 35 years old who received the YFV17D yellow fever vaccine. The CDR3 DNA follows: TGCGCCAGCAGCCAAGGCGAAAGGTTGGGTTCACCCCTCCACTTT. It yields the protein CASSQGERLGSPLHF.